This T cell receptor (beta chain) was identified during a study of T cells in localized non-small cell lung cancer. A note on this clone: Its antigen is undetermined.

The V gene lost 4 bases and the J gene lost 0 bases, with 5 bases spanning the gap. Looked up from germline, CDR1 is SGHNT and CDR2 is YYREEE (reference sequence). The CDR3 has 13 residues. Study-wide results and caveats: Among the tissues sampled, uninvolved adjacent lung had the highest T cell clonality, above tumor. Overall survival was longer when the density of T cells in the blood was higher.

Clones were sequenced by immunoSEQ multiplex PCR, and TCRdb holds only the in-frame ones, with some missing. The top ten hold 3% to 4.5% of the sample, which has some 16,000 clones, approximately 90% seen once. The clonotype comes from a male donor aged 60 or over with stage II squamous cell lung carcinoma. This sequence joins TRBV5-4 and TRBJ2-1; no clear D gene. The sample in question was peripheral blood, obtained before any cancer treatment. The CDR3 region is CASSIRSYNEQFF. The CDR3 nucleotides read TGTGCCAGCAGCATTCGCTCCTACAATGAGCAGTTCTTC.